Listed below are T cell receptor beta chains from one sample, sequenced in a study of neurological immune-mediated disorders. TCRdb reprocessed the 5' RACE reads with MiXCR, giving one entry per CDR3 protein. The sample holds approximately 39,000 distinct CDR3 sequences; 7.2% are singletons and the top ten take about 6%. The material sequenced was CD4+ T cells from blood. The receptors were sampled from a man in his fifties in good health. CDR3s include the opening cysteine and the closing phenylalanine or tryptophan. Fields, in order: D gene, clone size, V gene, J gene, CDR3 protein, CDR3 DNA. D genes are given only for firm matches. The size field is filled for only some rows; it gives once, few, many or a size class.

TRBD2,medium-sized,TRBV29-1,TRBJ2-3,CSAREGNTQYF,TGCAGCGCGAGGGAGGGGAATACGCAGTATTTT
TRBD1,many,TRBV10-3,TRBJ2-7,CAIGQGAGYEQYF,TGTGCCATCGGACAGGGGGCGGGCTACGAGCAGTACTTC
NA,many,TRBV29-1,TRBJ2-7,CSVVTGLHEQYF,TGCAGCGTTGTCACCGGGCTCCACGAGCAGTACTTC
TRBD2,many,TRBV29-1,TRBJ2-3,CSAVPGLAAPDTQYF,TGCAGCGCAGTGCCGGGACTAGCGGCCCCAGATACGCAGTATTTT
TRBD2,many,TRBV12-3/TRBV12-4,TRBJ2-3,CASSLASGRTDTQYF,TGTGCCAGCAGTTTAGCTAGCGGGAGGACAGATACGCAGTATTTT
NA,few,TRBV15,TRBJ2-4,CATSKGTNIQYF,TGTGCCACCAGCAAGGGGACAAACATTCAGTACTTC
NA,NA,TRBV10-3,TRBJ2-1,CVISEVVGAHEQFF,TGTGTCATCAGTGAAGTAGTGGGAGCTCATGAGCAGTTCTTC
TRBD2,many,TRBV20-1,TRBJ2-1,CSARASGSWSYNEQFF,TGCAGTGCTAGAGCTAGCGGGAGTTGGTCCTACAATGAGCAGTTCTTC
NA,many,TRBV6-5,TRBJ2-4,CASSSSVSKNIQYF,TGTGCCAGCAGTTCGTCCGTTTCCAAAAACATTCAGTACTTC
TRBD2,many,TRBV7-2,TRBJ2-5,CASSLARSGRARETQYF,TGTGCCAGCAGCTTAGCGCGGAGCGGGAGGGCCAGGGAGACCCAGTACTTC
NA,few,TRBV12-3/TRBV12-4,TRBJ1-1,CASSFKGWSTEAFF,TGTGCCAGCAGTTTTAAGGGTTGGAGCACTGAAGCTTTCTTT
NA,NA,TRBV15,TRBJ2-5,CATSRAGEETQYF,TGTGCCACCAGCAGAGCGGGAGAAGAGACCCAGTACTTC
TRBD2,many,TRBV27,TRBJ2-2,CASSLEGLPNAGELFF,TGTGCCAGCAGTTTAGAGGGACTACCCAATGCCGGGGAGCTGTTTTTT
NA,many,TRBV20-1,TRBJ2-7,CSAPFSGLPYEQYF,TGCAGTGCTCCATTTAGCGGTCTCCCCTACGAGCAGTACTTC
NA,medium-sized,TRBV5-1,TRBJ1-4,CASNSGIENEKLFF,TGCGCCAGCAACTCAGGAATTGAGAATGAAAAACTGTTTTTT
NA,many,TRBV6-6,TRBJ1-5,CAIQGRGNQPQHF,TGTGCCATACAGGGAAGGGGCAATCAGCCCCAGCATTTT
TRBD2,many,TRBV12-3/TRBV12-4,TRBJ2-3,CASSWGLAGAEADTQYF,TGTGCCAGCAGTTGGGGGCTAGCGGGAGCGGAGGCCGATACGCAGTATTTT
TRBD1,many,TRBV20-1,TRBJ2-7,CSAPRDRGPYEQYF,TGCAGTGCTCCCCGGGACAGGGGGCCCTACGAGCAGTACTTC
NA,many,TRBV20-1,TRBJ1-5,CSANRGEFNNQPQHF,TGCAGTGCTAATCGGGGGGAGTTCAACAATCAGCCCCAGCATTTT
NA,many,TRBV5-1,TRBJ2-7,CASSIGQAAYEQYF,TGCGCCAGCAGCATCGGACAAGCCGCCTACGAGCAGTACTTC
TRBD2,many,TRBV3-1,TRBJ2-7,CASSQVVAGGPHEQYF,TGTGCCAGCAGCCAAGTAGTAGCGGGAGGTCCCCACGAGCAGTACTTC
NA,many,TRBV6-2/TRBV6-3,TRBJ2-4,CASSYTGNIQYF,TGTGCCAGCAGTTACACGGGAAACATTCAGTACTTC
TRBD2,many,TRBV7-2,TRBJ2-2,CASSPAGGSTGELFF,TGTGCCAGCAGCCCAGCTGGCGGGAGCACCGGGGAGCTGTTTTTT
NA,many,TRBV3-1,TRBJ2-5,CASSQEGTGEETQYF,TGTGCCAGCAGCCAAGAAGGTACAGGAGAAGAGACCCAGTACTTC
TRBD2,many,TRBV2,TRBJ2-1,CASLVGLAGPYNEQFF,TGTGCCAGCTTGGTTGGGCTAGCGGGACCCTACAATGAGCAGTTCTTC
NA,many,TRBV9,TRBJ2-1,CASSVGAGSSYNEQFF,TGTGCCAGCAGCGTAGGAGCGGGCAGCTCCTACAATGAGCAGTTCTTC
TRBD1,many,TRBV5-1,TRBJ2-1,CASRSAGTGINEQFF,TGCGCCAGCAGATCAGCCGGGACAGGGATAAATGAGCAGTTCTTC
TRBD2,many,TRBV7-9,TRBJ2-1,CASGTSGNVGQFF,TGTGCCAGCGGGACTAGCGGGAATGTCGGGCAGTTCTTC
NA,many,TRBV6-5,TRBJ1-4,CASSLQGTTNEKLFF,TGTGCCAGCAGTCTCCAGGGGACAACTAATGAAAAACTGTTTTTT
NA,many,TRBV25-1,TRBJ2-5,CASAPEGKTQETQYF,TGTGCCAGCGCCCCGGAGGGAAAAACCCAAGAGACCCAGTACTTC
TRBD2,many,TRBV20-1,TRBJ2-7,CSASTGTRAIYEQYF,TGCAGTGCTTCAACCGGGACTAGGGCGATCTACGAGCAGTACTTC
NA,NA,TRBV5-4,TRBJ2-1,CASSLERGSYNEQFF,TGTGCCAGCAGCTTGGAGCGAGGGTCCTACAATGAGCAGTTCTTC
TRBD2,many,TRBV2,TRBJ2-1,CASTIAGRYNEQFF,TGTGCCAGTACCATAGCGGGACGATACAATGAGCAGTTCTTC
NA,many,TRBV20-1,TRBJ1-1,CSARRDTLMGTEAFF,TGCAGTGCTAGGCGGGACACACTTATGGGCACTGAAGCTTTCTTT
TRBD2,many,TRBV6-5,TRBJ2-1,CASSYSRFGGRAGEQFF,TGTGCCAGCAGTTACTCCCGATTTGGCGGGAGGGCCGGGGAGCAGTTCTTC
NA,many,TRBV7-2,TRBJ2-7,CASSLVWGQVGEQYF,TGTGCCAGCAGCTTAGTCTGGGGTCAGGTGGGAGAGCAGTACTTC
NA,many,TRBV30,TRBJ1-1,CAWSVMNTEAFF,TGTGCCTGGAGTGTCATGAACACTGAAGCTTTCTTT
TRBD2,many,TRBV20-1,TRBJ2-7,CSATPPGLAGEQYF,TGCAGTGCGACGCCGCCGGGACTAGCGGGCGAGCAGTACTTC
NA,many,TRBV6-4,TRBJ1-4,CASSDVKDDEKLFF,TGTGCCAGCAGTGACGTCAAGGACGATGAAAAACTGTTTTTT
NA,many,TRBV20-1,TRBJ2-7,CSALEGSGSYEQYF,TGCAGTGCTCTCGAAGGTTCGGGCAGCTACGAGCAGTACTTC
TRBD2,many,TRBV7-2,TRBJ2-1,CASSLAAGGTEQFF,TGTGCCAGCAGCTTAGCGGCGGGAGGAACTGAGCAGTTCTTC
NA,many,TRBV5-1,TRBJ2-7,CASSVGADYEQYF,TGCGCCAGCAGCGTGGGGGCAGACTACGAGCAGTACTTC
NA,many,TRBV20-1,TRBJ2-3,CSAGVTQYF,TGCAGTGCTGGGGTTACGCAGTATTTT
NA,many,TRBV28,TRBJ2-3,CASSLWEAGSRTDTQYF,TGTGCCAGCAGTTTGTGGGAAGCGGGCTCACGCACAGATACGCAGTATTTT
TRBD2,many,TRBV6-2/TRBV6-3,TRBJ2-4,CASSYRRTSGRPYLAKNIQYF,TGTGCCAGCAGTTACCGCAGGACTAGCGGGAGACCTTATCTAGCCAAAAACATTCAGTACTTC